This TCR beta chain is drawn from a study of regulatory T cells in long-lasting Graves disease. At the level of the study: Persistent Graves' disease meant over 5 years of antithyroid drugs with positive TSH receptor antibodies. Findings and caveats of the study: Relative to new patients (roughly 1,000), persistent patients exhibited greater sharing of public clonotypes (around 3,000).

Assembly of TCR beta libraries relied on iRepertoire HTBI primers together with Arm-PCR of CDR3 regions. Using its own MiXCR run on the multiplex PCR reads, TCRdb lists one record per CDR3 protein. The sample lists about 470,000 distinct CDR3 sequences; less than 25% were seen once. Germline CDR1 and CDR2: LNHDA and SQIVND (reference sequence). There are 13 residues in the CDR3. Trimming took 7 bases from V and 7 from J, leaving 16 bases between them. Time point specified: persistent/refractory GD, antithyroid drugs over 5 years with positive TRAb. From PBMCs, RNA was extracted and then used to make the TCR library. This clonotype was picked up a small number of times. The antigen is not known.

The rearrangement links TRBV19 to TRBJ1-1, with unresolved D. The sequence derives from a female donor with Graves disease. The sample was peripheral blood mononuclear cells (PBMCs), taken when the disease was refractory, from a patient treated with antithyroid drugs. CDR3 nucleotides: TGTGCCAGTATGCGGATGTCTGTCGGTGAAGCTTTCTTT. Amino acid sequence: CASMRMSVGEAFF.